This TCR beta chain was identified in a study of cytomegalovirus exposure and HLA in healthy donors. Study-level findings and limits: DRB1 showed the most TCR associations and HLA-C the fewest in a later analysis, as rates varied by HLA locus.

To note about this clone: The antigen is not known.

The PCR had 60 Vbeta and 13 Jbeta primers. TCRdb keeps only in-frame clones here, not all; method: immunoSEQ multiplex PCR. The sample has under 45,000 clones, around 65% seen once. The material sequenced was PBMCs. The clonotype originates from a human donor in good health.

The CDR3 sequence is CASSLGGTGYPEQFF. CDR3 DNA sequence: TGTGCCAGCAGTTTAGGGGGGACAGGGTACCCTGAGCAGTTCTTC. The V gene is TRBV28, the J gene TRBJ2-1; 9 bases line up with TRBD1. Germline CDR1 and CDR2: MDHEN and SYDVKM. The ends lost 2 bases at V and 9 bases at J; junction bases unmatched: 8. This CDR3 is built from 15 residues.